Listed here are 25 T cell receptor beta chains from one sample, sequenced in a study of T cells in Graves' hyperthyroidism and ophthalmopathy. Amplified TCR beta CDR3 regions derived from RNA transcripts. First-round RT-PCR with HTBI primers amplified the TCR CDR3 region. MiXCR, run by TCRdb on the multiplex PCR reads, gives a single entry per CDR3 protein. The table lists roughly 290,000 distinct CDR3 sequences, more than 10% of them singletons. Sequences were obtained from blood. All receptors come from a woman younger than 45 with Graves' hyperthyroidism that later progressed to Graves' ophthalmopathy.

This clonotype showed up many times. The chain uses TRBV20-1 and TRBJ2-2; 9 nucleotides align to TRBD2. This CDR3 is 16 amino acids long. V lost 0 bases to trimming and J lost 7 bases; unmatched junction nucleotides: 9. Germline values: CDR1 DFQATT, CDR2 SNEGSKA (reference sequence). The CDR3 coding sequence is TGCAGTGCTAGAGATTACGAGCGGGAGGCCGACGGGGAGCTGTTTTTT. Its translation: CSARDYEREADGELFF.

The table lists this clonotype with a few counts. The chain combines TRBV6-5 with TRBJ1-2; 7 bases are a match to TRBD1. The CDR3 length is 13 residues. Germline V lookup: CDR1 MNHEY, CDR2 SVGAGI. V was clipped by 8 bases and J by 5 bases; unmatched bases: 8. CDR3 in DNA: TGTGCCAGCGGGGACAGTCCCCCTTATGGCTACACCTTC. It is translated as CASGDSPPYGYTF.

This rearrangement joins TRBV3-1 to TRBJ2-6, with D perhaps being TRBD1 or TRBD2 (5 bases each). V lost 7 bases to trimming and J lost 1 base, with 20 bases between them. CDR3 length: 18 amino acids. Germline-derived CDR1 and CDR2 are LGHDT and YNNKEL (reference sequence). CDR3: CASNSEGSRGSGANVLTF. CDR3 nucleotide sequence: TGTGCCAGCAATTCAGAGGGGTCGAGGGGATCTGGGGCCAACGTCCTGACTTTC.

This clonotype was counted ten times or more. CDR3 amino acids: CASSWDMDNEKLFF. DNA of the CDR3: TGCGCCAGCAGCTGGGACATGGATAATGAAAAACTGTTTTTT. V usage is TRBV5-1 and J usage is TRBJ1-4; TRBD1 is a possible D gene (6 bases). CDR1 and CDR2 from the germline V gene are SGHRS and YFSETQ. The germline V and J ends were trimmed by 3 bases and 4 bases, with 10 bases remaining between them. This CDR3 comprises 14 residues. Together with reference TRBV5-1 and TRBJ1-4, the CDR3 gives the full variable domain: KAGVTQTPRYLIKTRGQQVTLSCSPISGHRSVSWYQQTPGQGLQFLFEYFSETQRNKGNFPGRFSGRQFSNSRSEMNVSTLELGDSALYLCASSWDMDNEKLFFGSGTQLSVL.

The chain combines TRBV2 with TRBJ1-5; TRBD1 is a possible D gene (5 bases). The CDR3 covers 13 residues. Looked up from germline, CDR1 is SNHLY and CDR2 is FYNNEI. V lost 6 bases to trimming and J lost 1 base, with 7 bases between them. The CDR3 spells CASRGDSNQPQHF. CDR3 DNA: TGTGCCAGCAGAGGGGACAGCAATCAGCCCCAGCATTTT. The variable domain in full, with the rest retrieved from reference TRBV2 and TRBJ1-5, is EPEVTQTPSHQVTQMGQEVILRCVPISNHLYFYWYRQILGQKVEFLVSFYNNEISEKSEIFDDQFSVERPDGSNFTLKIRSTKLEDSAMYFCASRGDSNQPQHFGDGTRLSIL.

This clonotype was recorded at least ten times. The J gene is TRBJ2-7, the V gene TRBV7-2; D assignment may be TRBD1 or TRBD2 (7 bases each). The CDR3 extends over 14 amino acids. The germline CDR1 and CDR2 sequences are SGHTA and FQGNSA. The V end was cut by 4 bases, the J end by 6 bases, with 16 bases between. The CDR3 bases are TGTGCCAGCAGCTCAGGGGGGGGGTACGGCGAGCAGTACTTC. This translates into CASSSGGGYGEQYF.

This clonotype was seen many times. The rearrangement joins TRBV5-5 to TRBJ2-1, with 11 bases aligning to TRBD1. The junction had 8 bases not matched to a gene; V was cut back by 4 bases and J by 8 bases. CDR3 length: 15 amino acids. Germline CDR1 is SGHKS and CDR2 is YYEKEE (reference sequence). The CDR3 loop is CASSVDRGRKDEQFF. The CDR3 bases are TGTGCCAGCAGCGTGGACAGGGGGCGGAAGGATGAGCAGTTCTTC.

This clonotype was counted at least ten times. The chain recombines TRBV11-2 with TRBJ1-2; unclear D gene. The CDR3 sequence is 13 residues long. The ends were cut back, 5 bases at V and 2 bases at J, with 9 bases in the middle. CDR1 is SGHAT, CDR2 FQNNGV, per germline. The CDR3 sequence is CASSRDGNYGYTF. CDR3 DNA sequence: TGTGCCAGCAGCCGTGACGGAAACTATGGCTACACCTTC. The whole variable domain, remainder taken from reference TRBV11-2 and TRBJ1-2, is EAGVAQSPRYKIIEKRQSVAFWCNPISGHATLYWYQQILGQGPKLLIQFQNNGVVDDSQLPKDRFSAERLKGVDSTLKIQPAKLEDSAVYLCASSRDGNYGYTFGSGTRLTVV.

This clonotype came up many times. J is TRBJ1-6 and V is TRBV30, with 10 positions matching TRBD1. Germline V lookup: CDR1 GTSNPN, CDR2 SVGIG (reference sequence). V was pared by 0 bases and J by 10 bases, with 3 bases of the junction left unmatched. The CDR3 extends over 14 amino acids. The CDR3 DNA sequence: TGTGCCTGGAGTGTAAGGACAGGGGGATCACCCCTCCACTTT. It codes for CAWSVRTGGSPLHF. The variable domain in full, with the rest retrieved from reference TRBV30 and TRBJ1-6, is SQTIHQWPATLVQPVGSPLSLECTVEGTSNPNLYWYRQAAGRGLQLLFYSVGIGQISSEVPQNLSASRPQDRQFILSSKKLLLSDSGFYLCAWSVRTGGSPLHFGNGTRLTVT.

This clonotype has only a few counts. J is TRBJ2-7 and V is TRBV4-2; TRBD2 might be the D (6 bases). V lost 1 base and J lost 0, with 13 bases in between. This CDR3 contains 16 residues. The V gene's germline CDR1 is LGHNA and CDR2 YNFKEQ. The CDR3 region is CASSQGDGSPSYEQYF. The CDR3 DNA sequence: TGTGCCAGCAGCCAAGGAGACGGGAGCCCCTCCTACGAGCAGTACTTC.

This chain connects TRBV14 to TRBJ1-4, with D possibly TRBD1 on 5 matching bases. V was trimmed by 4 bases and J by 3 bases, leaving 9 bases between them. The CDR3 loop spans 14 amino acids. CDR1 is SGHDN and CDR2 is FVKESK in the germline V gene. In DNA, the CDR3 is TGTGCCAGCAGCCTCCTAGGGGCTAATGAAAAACTGTTTTTT. Protein sequence: CASSLLGANEKLFF.

This clonotype came up many times. V usage is TRBV6-1 and J usage is TRBJ1-3; the D gene is possibly TRBD1 (5 bases). This CDR3 comprises 15 residues. Per the germline V gene, CDR1 is MNHNS and CDR2 is SASEGT. V dropped 2 bases and J dropped 2 bases, with 10 bases sitting between them. CDR3 protein: CASSETRAAGNTIYF. DNA of the CDR3: TGTGCCAGCAGTGAAACCAGGGCGGCTGGAAACACCATATATTTT.

This clonotype was detected ten times or more. The chain carries TRBV5-1 and TRBJ2-7; D possibly matches TRBD1 or TRBD2 (6 bases each). The CDR3 consists of 14 residues. Germline CDR1 and CDR2: SGHRS and YFSETQ. Trimming pared 4 bases from V and 0 bases from J, leaving 11 bases between. CDR3 bases: TGCGCCAGCAGCGATGAGGGGGGCTCCTACGAGCAGTACTTC. It is translated as CASSDEGGSYEQYF.

This chain connects TRBV19 to TRBJ2-1; D may match TRBD1 or TRBD2 (5 bases each). Per the germline V gene, CDR1 is LNHDA and CDR2 is SQIVND (reference sequence). The CDR3 has 14 residues. Trimming took off 5 bases at V and 9 bases at J, with 17 bases between the two ends. This CDR3 reads CASSPGPERTEQFF. The CDR3 DNA reads TGTGCCAGTAGTCCGGGACCCGAGAGGACTGAGCAGTTCTTC.

This clonotype was recorded many times. The CDR3 DNA reads TGTGCCAGCAGCGGTAGTACACTAGCGGGAGGGCCCACAGATACGCAGTATTTT. Its protein is CASSGSTLAGGPTDTQYF. This chain links TRBV7-2 with TRBJ2-3; 13 bases fit TRBD2. V lost 5 bases to trimming and J lost 2 bases; unmatched junction nucleotides: 10. The CDR3 totals 18 residues. CDR1 and CDR2 from the germline V gene are SGHTA and FQGNSA.

The sample holds many counts of this clonotype. The DNA is left out, because the CDR3 cannot be placed on it with certainty; the CDR3 is given as TCRdb lists it. This chain uses TRBV12-3 or TRBV12-4 with TRBJ1-3; the listed D gene, TRBD1, was not tested against the DNA. A total of 18 residues make up the CDR3, ends included. This CDR3 reads CASSSSGRRVGSGNTIYF.

In this sample, this clonotype turned up a few times. This rearrangement joins TRBV5-4 to TRBJ2-3, with D possibly TRBD2 on 6 matching bases. V lost 3 bases and J 0 bases, leaving 11 bases between the germline ends. The CDR3 spans 15 residues. Germline CDR1 and CDR2: SGHNT and YYREEE (reference sequence). Here the CDR3 DNA reads TGTGCCAGCAGCTACGCGGGGTTAAGCACAGATACGCAGTATTTT. It codes for CASSYAGLSTDTQYF.

This clonotype has at least ten counts. The chain links TRBV2 to TRBJ1-3; D gene ambiguous. Trimming shortened V by 0 bases and J by 0 bases, and 12 bases separated the two germline ends. The CDR3 length is 17 residues. Germline loops: CDR1 SNHLY, CDR2 FYNNEI. The CDR3 DNA reads TGTGCCAGCAGTGAAGCGCTTGACGGCTCCTCTGGAAACACCATATATTTT. Translated, it gives CASSEALDGSSGNTIYF.

This clonotype was recorded many times. The V gene is TRBV10-3, the J gene TRBJ2-7; unclear D gene. CDR1 ENHRY and CDR2 SYGVKD come from the germline V gene. This CDR3 contains 12 residues. V lost 4 bases, J lost 6 bases, and 10 bases lay in between. The CDR3: CAISGGSREQYF. CDR3 bases: TGTGCCATCAGTGGAGGCAGTCGCGAGCAGTACTTC.

Ten or more counts support this clonotype. The rearrangement joins TRBV20-1 to TRBJ1-1; unclear D gene. In germline, CDR1 is DFQATT, CDR2 SNEGSKA (reference sequence). Deletions cut 6 bases from V and 1 base from J, with 18 bases between. There are 15 residues in the CDR3. CDR3: CSAHKEAAANTEAFF. For the CDR3, the DNA is TGCAGTGCCCACAAGGAGGCCGCTGCGAACACTGAAGCTTTCTTT.

This clonotype was counted many times. V gene TRBV27 combines with J gene TRBJ1-3, with D hard to call. Trimming cost V 5 bases and J 0 bases, with 17 bases left between them. The length of the CDR3 is 17 residues. In germline, CDR1 is MNHEY, CDR2 SMNVEV (reference sequence). The CDR3 region has the DNA TGTGCCAGCAGTCCCCACCTAGGCACGAGCTCTGGAAACACCATATATTTT. This gives the protein CASSPHLGTSSGNTIYF.

This clonotype has ten or more counts. The V gene is TRBV3-1, the J gene TRBJ2-1; D might be TRBD1 or TRBD2, each matching 6 bases. V lost 1 base to trimming and J lost 1 base, with 8 bases between them. The CDR3 runs to 15 residues. Germline CDR1 reads LGHDT; CDR2 reads YNNKEL (reference sequence). The CDR3 sequence is CASSQGRGSYNEQFF. As DNA, the CDR3 is TGTGCCAGCAGCCAAGGGAGGGGGTCCTACAATGAGCAGTTCTTC.

CDR3 amino acids: CASSGVYVGSNQPQHF. As DNA, the CDR3 is TGTGCCAGCAGCGGGGTTTATGTTGGTAGCAATCAGCCCCAGCATTTT. V gene TRBV6-1 combines with J gene TRBJ1-5; unclear D gene. Germline values: CDR1 MNHNS, CDR2 SASEGT. CDR3 length: 16 amino acids. Between the trimmed V and J ends, which lost 6 bases and 0 bases, there was a span of 15 bases.

The chain recombines TRBV28 with TRBJ1-1; D uncertain. V was trimmed by 6 bases and J by 2 bases, leaving 7 bases between them. Looked up from germline, CDR1 is MDHEN and CDR2 is SYDVKM. This CDR3 comprises 12 residues. Here the CDR3 DNA reads TGTGCCAGCAGGCTCAGTAACACTGAAGCTTTCTTT. It translates to CASRLSNTEAFF.

The rearrangement joins TRBV19 to TRBJ1-1; tentative D call: TRBD1 (5 bases). The length of the CDR3 is 16 residues. The germline gives CDR1 LNHDA, CDR2 SQIVND (reference sequence). V dropped 5 bases and J dropped 0 bases, with 16 bases sitting between them. CDR3 nucleotide sequence: TGTGCCAGTAGTTCCCGATCGTGGGGACTGAACACTGAAGCTTTCTTT. This gives the protein CASSSRSWGLNTEAFF.